This T cell receptor beta chain comes out of a study of T cells after yellow fever vaccination. Each CDR3 protein gets one entry after TCRdb re-called the 5' RACE reads with MiXCR. Here the sample spans 340,000 or so distinct CDR3 sequences, under 15% being singletons. This clonotype occurred many times. This CDR3 region has 17 residues. Germline V CDR1 and CDR2: LGHDT, YNNKEL (reference sequence). V gave up 3 bases and J gave up 2 bases; unmatched junction bases: 4. The TCR sequence derives from a man younger than 35 who received the YFV17D yellow fever vaccine. The sample was CD4+ T cells sorted from PBMCs, taken 15 days after the yellow fever booster vaccination. The chain uses TRBV3-1 and TRBJ2-2, with 12 bases matching TRBD2. This CDR3 is CASSQLAGGRNTGELFF. The CDR3 DNA reads as TGTGCCAGCAGCCAGCTAGCGGGGGGGAGAAACACCGGGGAGCTGTTTTTT. Together with reference TRBV3-1 and TRBJ2-2, the CDR3 gives the full variable domain: DTAVSQTPKYLVTQMGNDKSIKCEQNLGHDTMYWYKQDSKKFLKIMFSYNNKELIINETVPNRFSPKSPDKAHLNLHINSLELGDSAVYFCASSQLAGGRNTGELFFGEGSRLTVL.